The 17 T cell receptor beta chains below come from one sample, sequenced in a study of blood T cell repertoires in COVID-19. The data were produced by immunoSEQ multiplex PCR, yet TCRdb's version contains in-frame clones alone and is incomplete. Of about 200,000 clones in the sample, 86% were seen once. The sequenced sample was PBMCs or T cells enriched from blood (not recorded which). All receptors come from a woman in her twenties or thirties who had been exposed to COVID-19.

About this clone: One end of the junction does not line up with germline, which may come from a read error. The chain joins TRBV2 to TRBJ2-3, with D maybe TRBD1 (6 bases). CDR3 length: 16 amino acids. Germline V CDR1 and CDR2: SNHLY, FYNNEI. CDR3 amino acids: CASSPLPGESIDTQYF. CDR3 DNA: TGTGCCAGCAGTCCCTTACCAGGGGAGAGCATAGATACGCAGTATTTT.

CDR3 DNA sequence: TGTGCCAGCAGTAAAGGACTACCAGGGGGAGCGGCGGACTACGAGCAGTACTTC. The encoded protein is CASSKGLPGGAADYEQYF. The J gene is TRBJ2-7, the V gene TRBV6-1; tentative D call: TRBD1 (7 bases). Germline CDR1 MNHNS, CDR2 SASEGT. The germline V and J ends were trimmed by 5 bases and 3 bases, with 26 bases remaining between them. The CDR3 is made up of 18 amino acids.

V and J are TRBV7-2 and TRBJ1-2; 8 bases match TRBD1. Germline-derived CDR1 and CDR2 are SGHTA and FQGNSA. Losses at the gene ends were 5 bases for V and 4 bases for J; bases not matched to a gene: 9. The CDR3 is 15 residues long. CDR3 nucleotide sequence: TGTGCCAGCAGCCCGGACGGACAGGGTTTCTATGGCTACACCTTC. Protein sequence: CASSPDGQGFYGYTF.

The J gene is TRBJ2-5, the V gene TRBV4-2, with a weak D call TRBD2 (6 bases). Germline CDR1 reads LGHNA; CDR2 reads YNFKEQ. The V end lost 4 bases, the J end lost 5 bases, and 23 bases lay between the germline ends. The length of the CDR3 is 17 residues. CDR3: CASSLFYGSQVAETQYF. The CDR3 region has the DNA TGTGCCAGCAGCCTCTTCTACGGGAGCCAGGTCGCGGAGACCCAGTACTTC.

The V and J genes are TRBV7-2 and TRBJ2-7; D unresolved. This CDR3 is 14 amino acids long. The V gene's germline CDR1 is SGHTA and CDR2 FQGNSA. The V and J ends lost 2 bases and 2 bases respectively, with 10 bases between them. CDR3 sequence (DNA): TGTGCCAGCAGCTTACTTGTCCAGACCTACGAGCAGTACTTC. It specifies CASSLLVQTYEQYF.

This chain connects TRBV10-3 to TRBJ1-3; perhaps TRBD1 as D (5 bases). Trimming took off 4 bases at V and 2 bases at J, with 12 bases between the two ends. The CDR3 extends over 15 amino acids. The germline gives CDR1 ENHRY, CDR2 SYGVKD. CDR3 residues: CAISGAGWTGNTIYF. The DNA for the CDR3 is TGTGCCATCAGTGGTGCAGGGTGGACTGGAAACACCATATATTTT.

In nucleotides, the CDR3 is TGTGCCATCAGAGATGGGACTTCGCTGGGTGCCACAGATACGCAGTATTTT. This translates into CAIRDGTSLGATDTQYF. V is TRBV10-3 and J is TRBJ2-3; maybe TRBD2 (6 bases). Trimming took 6 bases from V and 2 from J, leaving 21 bases between them. This CDR3 is 17 amino acids long. Looked up from germline, CDR1 is ENHRY and CDR2 is SYGVKD.

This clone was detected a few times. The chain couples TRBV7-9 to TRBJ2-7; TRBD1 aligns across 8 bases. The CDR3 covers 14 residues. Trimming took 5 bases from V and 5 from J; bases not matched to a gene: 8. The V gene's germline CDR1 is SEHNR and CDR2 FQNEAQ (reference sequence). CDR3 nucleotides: TGTGCCAGCAGCCCCCGGGACAGGCGAAACGAGCAGTACTTC. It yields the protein CASSPRDRRNEQYF.

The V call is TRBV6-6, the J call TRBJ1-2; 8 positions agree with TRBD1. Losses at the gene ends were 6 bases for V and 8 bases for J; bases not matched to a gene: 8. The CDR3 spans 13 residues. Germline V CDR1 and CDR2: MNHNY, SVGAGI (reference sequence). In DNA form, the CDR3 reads TGTGCCAGCAGCGCTGACAGGGGAGACGGCTACACCTTC. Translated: CASSADRGDGYTF.

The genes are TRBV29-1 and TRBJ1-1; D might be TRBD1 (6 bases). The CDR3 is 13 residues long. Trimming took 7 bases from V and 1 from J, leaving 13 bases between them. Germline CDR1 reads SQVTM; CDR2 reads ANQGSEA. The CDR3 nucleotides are TGCAGCGCACATAGGGGACAGAACACTGAAGCTTTCTTT. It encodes CSAHRGQNTEAFF.

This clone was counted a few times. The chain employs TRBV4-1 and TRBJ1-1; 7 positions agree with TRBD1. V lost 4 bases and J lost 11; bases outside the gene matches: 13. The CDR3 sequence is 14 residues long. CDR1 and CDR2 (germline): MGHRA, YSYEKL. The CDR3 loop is CASSLGQEAVSAFF. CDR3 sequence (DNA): TGCGCCAGCAGCCTTGGACAGGAGGCCGTATCGGCTTTCTTT.

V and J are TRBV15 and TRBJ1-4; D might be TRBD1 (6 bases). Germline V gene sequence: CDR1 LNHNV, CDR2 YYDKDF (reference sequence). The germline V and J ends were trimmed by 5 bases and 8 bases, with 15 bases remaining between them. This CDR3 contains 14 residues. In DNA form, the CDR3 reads TGTGCCACCAGCGGCGGGGGGCTAGGGGAAAAACTGTTTTTT. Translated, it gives CATSGGGLGEKLFF.

CDR3 in amino acids: CASSLGQDSYEQYF. DNA for the CDR3: TGTGCCAGCAGCTTGGGACAGGACTCCTACGAGCAGTACTTC. The chain couples TRBV5-4 to TRBJ2-7; D possibly corresponds to TRBD1 (6 bases). The CDR3 loop spans 14 amino acids. Germline loops: CDR1 SGHNT, CDR2 YYREEE (reference sequence). V gave up 0 bases and J gave up 0 bases, with 7 bases separating them.

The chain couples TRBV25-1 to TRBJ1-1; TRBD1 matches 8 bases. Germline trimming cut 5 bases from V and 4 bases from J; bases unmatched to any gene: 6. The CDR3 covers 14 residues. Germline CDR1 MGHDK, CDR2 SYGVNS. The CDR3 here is CASSSQGAFTEAFF. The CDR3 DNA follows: TGTGCCAGCAGTAGCCAGGGGGCTTTCACTGAAGCTTTCTTT.

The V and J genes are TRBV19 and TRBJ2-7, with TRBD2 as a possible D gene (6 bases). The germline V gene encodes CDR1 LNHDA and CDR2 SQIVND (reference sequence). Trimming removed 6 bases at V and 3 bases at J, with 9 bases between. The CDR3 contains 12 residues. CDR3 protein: CASRGTYYEQYF. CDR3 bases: TGTGCCAGTAGAGGGACTTACTACGAGCAGTACTTC.

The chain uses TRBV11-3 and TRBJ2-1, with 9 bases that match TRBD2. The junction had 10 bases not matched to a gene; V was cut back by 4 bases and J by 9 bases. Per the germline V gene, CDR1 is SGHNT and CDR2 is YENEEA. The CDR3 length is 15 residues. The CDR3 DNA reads TGTGCCAGCAGCTCCGTTGCGGGGGGGGACATTGAGCAGTTCTTC. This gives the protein CASSSVAGGDIEQFF. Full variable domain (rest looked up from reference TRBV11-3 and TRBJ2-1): EAGVVQSPRYKIIEKKQPVAFWCNPISGHNTLYWYLQNLGQGPELLIRYENEEAVDDSQLPKDRFSAERLKGVDSTLKIQPAELGDSAVYLCASSSVAGGDIEQFFGPGTRLTVL.

The CDR3 nucleotides are TGTGCCAGCAGCCCAAGCCTCGGGACAGGGCTCTACGAGCAGTACTTC. Its protein is CASSPSLGTGLYEQYF. J is TRBJ2-7 and V is TRBV3-1 (or the pseudogene TRBV3-2); 9 nucleotides line up with TRBD1. Germline loops: CDR1 LGHDT, CDR2 YNNKEL (reference sequence). The CDR3 is 16 amino acids. V shed 4 bases and J 3 bases; nucleotides not matched to a gene: 10.